The clone carrying this TCR beta chain occurred a few times. This sample is part of a study of blood T cell repertoires in COVID-19. Across the study: Samples taken during acute and convalescent COVID-19 were collected in the United States, Italy and Spain.

Authors' methods: Amplification with reference gene primers provided the estimates of nucleated cell counts. Data came from immunoSEQ multiplex PCR; TCRdb stores just in-frame clones and leaves some out. Clonal size and the V and J genes are those of that table, whereas D and trimming came from the DNA. The profile shows approximately 160,000 clones, 90% to 95% of them singletons. Seattle enrolled patients during active infection and tracked them longitudinally. The sample taken for sequencing was peripheral blood. The TCR originated in a woman aged 60-75 years with COVID-19, enrolled during active disease.

This CDR3 reads CASSQGLSGGDEQFF. The CDR3, as DNA: TGTGCCAGCAGCCAGGGACTATCGGGAGGAGATGAGCAGTTCTTC. The V and J genes are TRBV7-9 and TRBJ2-1; TRBD2 matches at 7 bases. CDR1 and CDR2 (germline): SEHNR, FQNEAQ (reference sequence). The CDR3 is made up of 15 amino acids. J was trimmed by 8 bases and V by 5 bases; bases with no gene match: 12.